These 8 T cell receptor beta chains were sequenced from one sample in a study of identical twins. TCRdb re-analysed the 5' RACE reads in MiXCR, keeping a single row per CDR3 protein. In the table there are just over 450,000 distinct CDR3 sequences, over 12% of which are singletons. These same data were also listed under a study on yellow fever vaccine responses in identical twins.

Sequences were obtained from CD4+ T cells sorted from blood. These receptors were taken from a woman under 30 in good health.

The rearrangement uses TRBV28 and TRBJ2-5; 8 bases are shared with TRBD1. Germline-derived CDR1 and CDR2 are MDHEN and SYDVKM. This CDR3 has 12 residues. J was trimmed by 6 bases and V by 10 bases; bases with no gene match: 7. DNA for the CDR3: TGTGCCACCGAGGACAGGGCCAAGACCCAGTACTTC. Its protein is CATEDRAKTQYF.

The DNA of the CDR3 is TGTGCCAGCAGTTTACTGTTGCCGGGGAGCACAGATACGCAGTATTTT. Translated: CASSLLLPGSTDTQYF. The V gene is TRBV12-3 or TRBV12-4, the J gene TRBJ2-3, with D tentatively TRBD2 (5 bases). The CDR3 loop spans 16 amino acids. Trimming removed 2 bases from V and 0 bases from J, with 12 bases in between.

This clonotype came up a few times. V and J are TRBV21-1 and TRBJ2-5; TRBD2 is the table's D call and was not checked against the DNA. TRBV21-1 constitutes a pseudogene. This CDR3 contains 15 residues. CDR3 DNA sequence: TGTGCCAGCAGCAAAAAGGAACTAGCATCGGAGACCCAGTACTTC. It specifies CASSKKELASETQYF.

The sample holds a few counts of this clonotype. This rearrangement joins TRBV6-2 or TRBV6-3 to TRBJ2-3, with D perhaps assigned TRBD1 or TRBD2 (5 bases each). Germline CDR1 is MNHEY and CDR2 is SVGEGT. The CDR3 is made up of 18 amino acids. V was shortened by 2 bases and J by 6 bases, with 24 bases between the two germline ends. The CDR3 protein is CASSYPAVGWDQSDTQYF. DNA of the CDR3: TGTGCCAGCAGTTACCCGGCTGTCGGGTGGGACCAGTCGGATACGCAGTATTTT.

The rearrangement joins TRBV20-1 to TRBJ2-7, with 9 bases lining up with TRBD1. The germline CDR1 and CDR2 sequences are DFQATT and SNEGSKA (reference sequence). The CDR3 covers 14 residues. After removal of 2 bases from V and 6 bases from J, the junction contained 8 bases not matched to a gene. CDR3 sequence reads: CSARRGQGGSEQYF. CDR3 nucleotide sequence: TGCAGTGCTAGAAGGGGACAGGGCGGGTCCGAGCAGTACTTC.

The V gene is TRBV7-2, the J gene TRBJ1-1; the match to TRBD1 covers 9 bases. V lost 5 bases to trimming and J lost 4 bases; unmatched junction nucleotides: 8. The CDR3 has 15 residues. CDR1 and CDR2 from the germline V gene are SGHTA and FQGNSA. The CDR3 sequence is CASSLLRGQGTEAFF. CDR3 DNA: TGTGCCAGCAGCCTCCTCCGGGGACAGGGCACTGAAGCTTTCTTT. Variable domain in full (rest from reference TRBV7-2 and TRBJ1-1): GAGVSQSPSNKVTEKGKDVELRCDPISGHTALYWYRQSLGQGLEFLIYFQGNSAPDKSGLPSDRFSAERTGGSVSTLTIQRTQQEDSAVYLCASSLLRGQGTEAFFGQGTRLTVV.

The chain employs TRBV7-2 and TRBJ2-7; D not certain. Looked up from germline, CDR1 is SGHTA and CDR2 is FQGNSA. The CDR3 runs to 14 residues. V lost 1 base and J lost 3, with 10 bases in between. As DNA, the CDR3 is TGTGCCAGCAGCTTAGGTGTTTCCAACTACGAGCAGTACTTC. Amino acids: CASSLGVSNYEQYF. The whole variable domain, filled in from reference TRBV7-2 and TRBJ2-7, reads GAGVSQSPSNKVTEKGKDVELRCDPISGHTALYWYRQSLGQGLEFLIYFQGNSAPDKSGLPSDRFSAERTGGSVSTLTIQRTQQEDSAVYLCASSLGVSNYEQYFGPGTRLTVT.

The chain employs TRBV7-8 and TRBJ1-1; 8 nucleotides match TRBD1. This CDR3 has 14 residues. The J segment lost 0 bases and the V segment lost 7 bases, leaving 4 bases of the junction unmatched. Looked up from germline, CDR1 is SGHVS and CDR2 is FQNEAQ. Here the CDR3 reads CASIRDRLNTEAFF. In nucleotides, the CDR3 is TGTGCCAGCATTAGGGACAGGCTGAACACTGAAGCTTTCTTT. The complete variable domain, with remaining parts taken from reference TRBV7-8 and TRBJ1-1, reads GAGVSQSPRYKVAKRGQDVALRCDPISGHVSLFWYQQALGQGPEFLTYFQNEAQLDKSGLPSDRFFAERPEGSVSTLKIQRTQQEDSAVYLCASIRDRLNTEAFFGQGTRLTVV.